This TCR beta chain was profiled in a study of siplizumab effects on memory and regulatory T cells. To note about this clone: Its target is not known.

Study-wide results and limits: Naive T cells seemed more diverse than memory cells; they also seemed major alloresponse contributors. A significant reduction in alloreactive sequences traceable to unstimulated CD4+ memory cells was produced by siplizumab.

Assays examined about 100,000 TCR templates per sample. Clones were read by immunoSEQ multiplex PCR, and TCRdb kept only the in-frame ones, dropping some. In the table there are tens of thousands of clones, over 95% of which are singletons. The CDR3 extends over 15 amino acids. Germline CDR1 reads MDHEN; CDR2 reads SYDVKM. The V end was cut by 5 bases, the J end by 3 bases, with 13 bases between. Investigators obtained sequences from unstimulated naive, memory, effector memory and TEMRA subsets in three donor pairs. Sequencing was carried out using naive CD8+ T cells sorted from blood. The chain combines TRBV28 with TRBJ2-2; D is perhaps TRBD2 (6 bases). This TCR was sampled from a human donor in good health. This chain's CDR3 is CASSPRLVHTGELFF. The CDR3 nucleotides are TGTGCCAGCAGTCCGAGACTAGTCCACACCGGGGAGCTGTTTTTT. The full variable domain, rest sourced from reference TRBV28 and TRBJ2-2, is DVKVTQSSRYLVKRTGEKVFLECVQDMDHENMFWYRQDPGLGLRLIYFSYDVKMKEKGDIPEGYSVSREKKERFSLILESASTNQTSMYLCASSPRLVHTGELFFGEGSRLTVL.